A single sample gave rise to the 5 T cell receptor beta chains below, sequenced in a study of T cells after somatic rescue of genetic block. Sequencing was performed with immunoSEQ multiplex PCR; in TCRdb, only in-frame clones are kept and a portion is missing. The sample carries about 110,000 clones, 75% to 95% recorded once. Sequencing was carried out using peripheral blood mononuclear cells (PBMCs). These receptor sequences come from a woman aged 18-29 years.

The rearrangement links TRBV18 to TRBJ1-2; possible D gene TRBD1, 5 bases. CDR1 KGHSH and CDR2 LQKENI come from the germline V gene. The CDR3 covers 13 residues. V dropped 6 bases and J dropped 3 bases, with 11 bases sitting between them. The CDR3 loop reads CASSGALDYGYTF. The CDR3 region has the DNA TGTGCCAGCTCTGGGGCCCTAGACTATGGCTACACCTTC.

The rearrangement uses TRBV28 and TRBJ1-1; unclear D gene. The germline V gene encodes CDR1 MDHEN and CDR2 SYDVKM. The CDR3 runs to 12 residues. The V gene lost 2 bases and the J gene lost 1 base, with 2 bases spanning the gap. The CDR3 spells CASSLGNTEAFF. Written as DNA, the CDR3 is TGTGCCAGCAGTTTAGGGAACACTGAAGCTTTCTTT.

The CDR3 DNA reads TGTGCCAGCAGCTCAAGACAGGGAGAGGAGGGCGAGCAGTACTTC. Amino acid sequence: CASSSRQGEEGEQYF. The V call is TRBV7-9, the J call TRBJ2-7; possibly TRBD1 for D (7 bases). From germline, CDR1 is SEHNR and CDR2 FQNEAQ (reference sequence). The CDR3 extends over 15 amino acids. V lost 4 bases to trimming and J lost 6 bases, with 19 bases between them.

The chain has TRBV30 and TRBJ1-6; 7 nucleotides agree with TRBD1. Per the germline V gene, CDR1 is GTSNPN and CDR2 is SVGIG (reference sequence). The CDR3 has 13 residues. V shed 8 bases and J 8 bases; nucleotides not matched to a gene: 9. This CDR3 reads CARGGQGDSPLHF. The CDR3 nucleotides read TGTGCCAGAGGGGGTCAGGGGGATTCACCCCTCCACTTT.

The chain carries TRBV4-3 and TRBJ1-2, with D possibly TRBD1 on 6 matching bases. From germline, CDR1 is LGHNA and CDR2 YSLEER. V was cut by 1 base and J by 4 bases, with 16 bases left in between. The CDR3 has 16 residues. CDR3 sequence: CASSQVGGSGPYGYTF. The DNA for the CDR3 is TGCGCCAGCAGCCAAGTGGGGGGCAGCGGTCCCTATGGCTACACCTTC.